This T cell receptor beta chain originates from a study of cytomegalovirus exposure and HLA in healthy donors. CDR3 length: 13 residues. CDR1 is KGHSH and CDR2 is LQKENI in the germline V gene. V lost 1 base, J lost 9 bases, and 10 bases lay in between. It was healthy bone marrow donors who served as donors. The primer mix had 60 Vbeta and 13 Jbeta primers. Repertoires were generated with immunoSEQ multiplex PCR, while TCRdb's copy carries only in-frame clones and drops some. Of over 150,000 clones in the sample, approximately 80% were seen once. This chain connects TRBV18 to TRBJ2-1, with D perhaps TRBD2 (5 bases). This TCR derives from a middle-aged woman in good health and CMV-seropositive. The specimen sequenced was PBMCs. CDR3 region: CASSPRNGGEQFF. CDR3 DNA sequence: TGTGCCAGCTCACCACGGAACGGAGGTGAGCAGTTCTTC.